Presented here are 25 T cell receptor beta chains from one specimen sequenced in a study of T cell repertoires in cytomegalovirus infection. TCRdb re-derived calls from the reads in MiXCR, one entry per CDR3 protein. The sample carries approximately 200,000 distinct CDR3 sequences, 22% recorded once. The source material was CD8+ T cells from PBMCs. The receptors originated from a human donor in good health (CMV status not recorded). Some clones in this sample may be carry-over from other donors' samples.

This clonotype was found many times. This chain uses TRBV2 with TRBJ2-5; a possible D gene is TRBD1 (5 bases). The CDR3 is 14 residues long. Trimming removed 6 bases from V and 5 bases from J, with 16 bases in between. Per germline, CDR1 SNHLY and CDR2 FYNNEI. The CDR3 coding sequence is TGTGCCAGCAGCGGGCCTCAGGGCATGGAGACCCAGTACTTC. This encodes CASSGPQGMETQYF.

The rearrangement links TRBV20-1 to TRBJ2-5, with D uncertain. From germline, CDR1 is DFQATT and CDR2 SNEGSKA (reference sequence). Between the trimmed V and J ends, which lost 4 bases and 3 bases, there was a span of 3 bases. The CDR3 sequence is 10 residues long. The CDR3 reads CSAIKETQYF. The CDR3 region has the DNA TGCAGTGCTATTAAAGAGACCCAGTACTTC.

The CDR3 protein is CSARIGIDQSFF. In nucleotides, the CDR3 is TGCAGTGCTAGGATCGGGATAGACCAGTCTTTCTTT. The rearrangement joins TRBV20-1 to TRBJ1-1; D unclear. This CDR3 contains 12 residues. The germline gives CDR1 DFQATT, CDR2 SNEGSKA (reference sequence). Trimming left V 3 bases short and J 12 bases short, with 17 bases between.

This chain links TRBV12-3 or TRBV12-4 with TRBJ2-7; a weak D match, TRBD1 (5 bases). CDR3 length: 15 residues. V lost 3 bases, J lost 0 bases, and 12 bases lay in between. The chain's CDR3 is CASSLGQGYSYEQYF. The CDR3 region has the DNA TGTGCCAGCAGTTTGGGGCAAGGGTACTCCTACGAGCAGTACTTC.

This clonotype has only a few counts. The CDR3 DNA reads as TGTGCCAGCGACGAAGGGACAGGGAGCCCAGGAACCTATGGCTACACCTTC. It encodes CASDEGTGSPGTYGYTF. This chain links TRBV7-9 with TRBJ1-2, with 9 bases that match TRBD1. Looked up from germline, CDR1 is SEHNR and CDR2 is FQNEAQ (reference sequence). The V and J ends lost 8 bases and 4 bases, in that order; junction bases with no gene match: 17. The CDR3 extends over 17 amino acids.

This clonotype came up a few times. The chain joins TRBV2 to TRBJ2-1, with D unclear. Germline V gives CDR1 SNHLY, CDR2 FYNNEI. This CDR3 is 11 amino acids long. V dropped 7 bases and J dropped 6 bases, with 7 bases sitting between them. In nucleotides, the CDR3 is TGTGCCAGCAAGGCGAGCAATGAGCAGTTCTTC. This sequence encodes CASKASNEQFF. Full variable domain (remainder filled in from reference TRBV2 and TRBJ2-1): EPEVTQTPSHQVTQMGQEVILRCVPISNHLYFYWYRQILGQKVEFLVSFYNNEISEKSEIFDDQFSVERPDGSNFTLKIRSTKLEDSAMYFCASKASNEQFFGPGTRLTVL.

This clonotype occurred a few times. In DNA, the CDR3 is TGCAGTGCTACCGGGACCATCGGTTCCGAAGCTTTCTTT. This gives the protein CSATGTIGSEAFF. This chain connects TRBV20-1 to TRBJ1-1; the D gene is possibly TRBD1 (5 bases). V was shortened by 4 bases and J by 8 bases, with 17 bases between the two germline ends. The CDR3 has 13 amino acids. The V gene's germline CDR1 is DFQATT and CDR2 SNEGSKA (reference sequence).

This sequence joins TRBV15 and TRBJ1-1; 8 positions match TRBD1. The V gene end was trimmed by 2 bases and the J gene end by 3 bases; junction bases not matched to a gene: 8. CDR1 and CDR2 from the germline V gene are LNHNV and YYDKDF (reference sequence). This CDR3 is 16 amino acids long. The CDR3 DNA sequence: TGTGCCACCAGCAGACCAGGGGGCGCAGAGTACACTGAAGCTTTCTTT. Translated: CATSRPGGAEYTEAFF. Full variable domain (missing parts from reference TRBV15 and TRBJ1-1): DAMVIQNPRYQVTQFGKPVTLSCSQTLNHNVMYWYQQKSSQAPKLLFHYYDKDFNNEADTPDNFQSRRPNTSFCFLDIRSPGLGDTAMYLCATSRPGGAEYTEAFFGQGTRLTVV.

This clonotype turned up a few times. This chain links TRBV28 with TRBJ1-1; D ambiguous. Trimming took 3 bases from V and 4 from J, leaving 12 bases between them. The CDR3 is 14 residues long. The germline V gene encodes CDR1 MDHEN and CDR2 SYDVKM. This CDR3 reads CASSLVNLGTEAFF. For the CDR3, the DNA is TGTGCCAGCAGTTTGGTCAACCTGGGCACTGAAGCTTTCTTT.

This clonotype has ten or more counts. The V gene is TRBV4-2, the J gene TRBJ1-3; D remains ambiguous. This CDR3 is built from 14 residues. The V and J ends lost 6 bases and 0 bases respectively, with 9 bases between them. Germline V gives CDR1 LGHNA, CDR2 YNFKEQ. The DNA for the CDR3 is TGTGCCAGCAGACCCACACGCTCTGGAAACACCATATATTTT. This encodes CASRPTRSGNTIYF.

This clonotype has a handful of counts. The DNA of the CDR3 is TGTGCCAGCAGCCAAGATCTCGCCAAGCGGGAGCATTACAATGAGCAGTTCTTC. Residues: CASSQDLAKREHYNEQFF. This rearrangement joins TRBV3-1 to TRBJ2-1; TRBD2 agrees at 8 bases. The J segment lost 4 bases and the V segment lost 0 bases, leaving 11 bases of the junction unmatched. CDR1 is LGHDT, CDR2 YNNKEL, per germline (reference sequence). The CDR3 is 18 amino acids.

This clonotype was detected many times. This chain uses TRBV4-1 with TRBJ1-1; D not certain. The CDR3 has 13 amino acids. The germline CDR1 and CDR2 sequences are MGHRA and YSYEKL. Trimming took 0 bases from V and 5 from J, leaving 7 bases between them. The CDR3 spells CASSQDGQTEAFF. The CDR3 DNA sequence: TGCGCCAGCAGCCAAGATGGGCAAACTGAAGCTTTCTTT.

This clonotype was observed many times. The V gene is TRBV20-1, the J gene TRBJ1-1; TRBD1 might be the D (6 bases). From germline, CDR1 is DFQATT and CDR2 SNEGSKA (reference sequence). This CDR3 has 13 amino acids. Trimming took off 3 bases at V and 4 bases at J, with 12 bases between the two ends. The CDR3 sequence: CSARPEGGTEAFF. Here the CDR3 DNA reads TGCAGTGCTAGGCCCGAGGGGGGCACTGAAGCTTTCTTT.

This clonotype was seen ten or more times. The chain combines TRBV7-2 with TRBJ2-1; D ambiguous. The V end lost 0 bases, the J end lost 1 base, and 10 bases lay between the germline ends. Germline CDR1 SGHTA, CDR2 FQGNSA. This CDR3 region has 16 residues. The CDR3 sequence is CASSLARVNSYNEQFF. CDR3 nucleotide sequence: TGTGCCAGCAGCTTAGCGCGCGTAAATTCCTACAATGAGCAGTTCTTC.

The sample holds many counts of this clonotype. The CDR3 nucleotides read TGTGCCAGCAGTTTATGGGGACAGGGAAACGAGCAGTACTTC. Translating it yields CASSLWGQGNEQYF. The V call is TRBV12-3 or TRBV12-4, the J call TRBJ2-7; TRBD1 matches at 9 bases. The CDR3 totals 14 residues. The V gene end was trimmed by 2 bases and the J gene end by 5 bases; junction bases not matched to a gene: 4.

The rearrangement joins TRBV19 to TRBJ1-1; D is unresolved. This CDR3 region has 13 residues. Germline CDR1 and CDR2: LNHDA and SQIVND (reference sequence). The V gene lost 5 bases and the J gene lost 4 bases, with 11 bases spanning the gap. The CDR3 DNA reads as TGTGCCAGTAGTTCAGGACGGGTCACTGAAGCTTTCTTT. Amino acids: CASSSGRVTEAFF.

The chain carries TRBV27 and TRBJ1-5; D unresolved. The CDR3 has 13 residues. V lost 8 bases, J lost 0 bases, and 8 bases lay in between. CDR1 and CDR2 from the germline V gene are MNHEY and SMNVEV (reference sequence). The CDR3 protein is CASGIFSNQPQHF. DNA of the CDR3: TGTGCCAGCGGGATATTTAGCAATCAGCCCCAGCATTTT.

This chain links TRBV28 with TRBJ1-1; 7 bases line up with TRBD1. The trim removed 5 bases at V and 0 bases at J, leaving 9 bases unmatched. The CDR3 loop spans 16 amino acids. Per germline, CDR1 MDHEN and CDR2 SYDVKM. In nucleotides, the CDR3 is TGTGCCAGCAGTCCGCCCCGACAGGGTATGAACACTGAAGCTTTCTTT. Its translation is CASSPPRQGMNTEAFF.

The sample holds many counts of this clonotype. This rearrangement joins TRBV10-3 to TRBJ1-4; D perhaps matches TRBD1 (6 bases). CDR1 and CDR2 from the germline V gene are ENHRY and SYGVKD. This CDR3 spans 14 amino acids. V lost 7 bases to trimming and J lost 0 bases, with 9 bases between them. The CDR3 region is CAIKGVATNEKLFF. DNA of the CDR3: TGTGCCATCAAGGGGGTAGCAACTAATGAAAAACTGTTTTTT.

This clonotype has only one observation. A much larger clone is a single base away; this may be a read error. The rearrangement links TRBV7-6 to TRBJ1-5; perhaps TRBD1 as D (5 bases). Trimming cost V 5 bases and J 6 bases, with 11 bases left between them. This CDR3 spans 13 amino acids. Germline V gene sequence: CDR1 SGHVS, CDR2 FNYEAQ. The CDR3 sequence: CASSMGPAQPQHF. The CDR3 DNA follows: TGTGCCAGCAGCATGGGGCCCGCTCAGCCCCAGCATTTT. The variable domain in full, completed from reference TRBV7-6 and TRBJ1-5, reads GAGVSQSPRYKVTKRGQDVALRCDPISGHVSLYWYRQALGQGPEFLTYFNYEAQQDKSGLPNDRFSAERPEGSISTLTIQRTEQRDSAMYRCASSMGPAQPQHFGDGTRLSIL.

This rearrangement joins TRBV7-9 to TRBJ2-6, with D possibly TRBD1 on 7 matching bases. Germline V CDR1 and CDR2: SEHNR, FQNEAQ (reference sequence). V lost 2 bases and J 4 bases, leaving 15 bases between the germline ends. This CDR3 contains 17 residues. CDR3 sequence: CASSLPEGAYGANVLTF. The CDR3 nucleotides are TGTGCCAGCAGCTTACCGGAGGGGGCGTACGGGGCCAACGTCCTGACTTTC.

This sequence joins TRBV20-1 and TRBJ2-7, with D unclear. The CDR3 sequence is 13 residues long. The germline CDR1 and CDR2 sequences are DFQATT and SNEGSKA (reference sequence). Here the CDR3 reads CSATPAASYEQYF. CDR3 sequence (DNA): TGCAGCGCGACGCCCGCCGCGAGCTACGAGCAGTACTTC.

The chain is built from TRBV29-1 and TRBJ1-2; D perhaps matches TRBD1 (5 bases). Trimming pared 5 bases from V and 2 bases from J, leaving 15 bases between. The V gene's germline CDR1 is SQVTM and CDR2 ANQGSEA. This CDR3 has 14 residues. For the CDR3, the DNA is TGCAGCGTTCCGGGACCGGGGAGGAACTATGGCTACACCTTC. It specifies CSVPGPGRNYGYTF.

The chain combines TRBV2 with TRBJ1-5; D is undetermined. CDR3 length: 16 amino acids. Germline loops: CDR1 SNHLY, CDR2 FYNNEI. V was clipped by 0 bases and J by 2 bases, with 11 bases between them. The CDR3 DNA sequence: TGTGCCAGCAGTGAAGCGCTCGGTGTCGGCAATCAGCCCCAGCATTTT. This gives the protein CASSEALGVGNQPQHF.

A few counts support this clonotype. The chain carries TRBV4-1 and TRBJ1-5; D remains unclear. Between the trimmed V and J ends, which lost 0 bases and 5 bases, there was a span of 14 bases. Germline-derived CDR1 and CDR2 are MGHRA and YSYEKL. The CDR3 spans 16 residues. In DNA form, the CDR3 reads TGCGCCAGCAGCCAAGATGGGAACGGTGGCTATCAGCCCCAGCATTTT. As protein: CASSQDGNGGYQPQHF.